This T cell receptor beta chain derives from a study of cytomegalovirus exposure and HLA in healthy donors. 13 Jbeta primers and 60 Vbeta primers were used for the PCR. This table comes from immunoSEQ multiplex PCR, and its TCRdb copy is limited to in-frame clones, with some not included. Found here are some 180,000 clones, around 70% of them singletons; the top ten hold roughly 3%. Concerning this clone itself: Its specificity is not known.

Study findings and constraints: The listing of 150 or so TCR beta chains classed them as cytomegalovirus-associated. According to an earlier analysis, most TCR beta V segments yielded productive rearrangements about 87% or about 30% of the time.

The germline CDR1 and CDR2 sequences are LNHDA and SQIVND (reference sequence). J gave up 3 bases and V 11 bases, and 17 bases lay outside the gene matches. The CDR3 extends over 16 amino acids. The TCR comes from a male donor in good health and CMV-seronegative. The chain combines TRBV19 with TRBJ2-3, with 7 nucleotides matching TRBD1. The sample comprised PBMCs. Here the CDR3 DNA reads TGTGCCTCTAATGGGGATCGACAGGGAATAACAGATACGCAGTATTTT. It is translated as CASNGDRQGITDTQYF.